Presented here are 30 T cell receptor beta chains from one specimen sequenced in a study of CD8 T cells in Susac syndrome. An amount of RNA that ranged from roughly 0.45 to 1 ug was reverse transcribed with random hexamers. TCRdb called the immunoSEQ multiplex PCR reads again in MiXCR, with one record for every CDR3 protein. The data hold about 210,000 distinct CDR3 sequences, with 95% observed a single time. Material for sequencing was CD4+ T cells from PBMCs. The receptor source for this set is a human donor with multiple sclerosis.

The genes are TRBV15 and TRBJ1-5; D gene ambiguous. CDR1 and CDR2 (germline): LNHNV, YYDKDF (reference sequence). There are 18 residues in the CDR3. Trimming shortened V by 1 base and J by 4 bases, and 20 bases separated the two germline ends. For the CDR3, the DNA is TGTGCCACCAGCAGAGTTGGTGGCAGAACGGTTACTAATCAGCCCCAGCATTTT. Translating gives CATSRVGGRTVTNQPQHF.

This clonotype was seen a single time. The V call is TRBV7-2, the J call TRBJ2-2; 9 bases fit TRBD2. Germline assignment: CDR1 SGHTA and CDR2 FQGNSA. This CDR3 contains 16 residues. With V trimmed by 4 bases and J by 2 bases, 5 bases remained unmatched. The CDR3 DNA sequence: TGTGCCAGCAGCTCGCAGCGGGGGGACAACACCGGGGAGCTGTTTTTT. Translation gives CASSSQRGDNTGELFF. The full variable domain, rest sourced from reference TRBV7-2 and TRBJ2-2, is GAGVSQSPSNKVTEKGKDVELRCDPISGHTALYWYRQSLGQGLEFLIYFQGNSAPDKSGLPSDRFSAERTGGSVSTLTIQRTQQEDSAVYLCASSSQRGDNTGELFFGEGSRLTVL.

This clonotype was observed once. The rearrangement links TRBV9 to TRBJ1-2, with 10 bases lining up with TRBD1. The trim removed 4 bases at V and 5 bases at J, leaving 11 bases unmatched. The CDR3 is made up of 16 amino acids. Per germline, CDR1 SGDLS and CDR2 YYNGEE. The CDR3 region is CASSLAGQGGSYGYTF. The CDR3 coding sequence is TGTGCCAGCAGCCTAGCAGGACAGGGGGGGTCGTATGGCTACACCTTC.

This chain links TRBV2 with TRBJ1-2, with 8 nucleotides matching TRBD1. CDR3 length: 13 amino acids. Trimming took 6 bases from V and 4 from J; bases not matched to a gene: 4. Per germline, CDR1 SNHLY and CDR2 FYNNEI. DNA for the CDR3: TGTGCCAGCAGCATGGGACAGGCCTATGGCTACACCTTC. As protein: CASSMGQAYGYTF.

This chain uses TRBV5-1 with TRBJ2-2; D is uncertain. The CDR3 is made up of 14 amino acids. Germline-derived CDR1 and CDR2 are SGHRS and YFSETQ. V dropped 0 bases and J dropped 7 bases, with 10 bases sitting between them. This chain's CDR3 is CASSLEGYGGELFF. CDR3 sequence (DNA): TGCGCCAGCAGCTTGGAAGGGTATGGCGGGGAGCTGTTTTTT.

The chain has TRBV11-2 and TRBJ2-4; no clear D gene. Per the germline V gene, CDR1 is SGHAT and CDR2 is FQNNGV. The CDR3 is made up of 14 amino acids. V lost 1 base to trimming and J lost 2 bases, with 6 bases between them. The CDR3 here is CASSLGETKNIQYF. CDR3 DNA sequence: TGTGCCAGCAGCTTAGGGGAAACCAAAAACATTCAGTACTTC.

V gene TRBV20-1 combines with J gene TRBJ1-6; D is unresolved. The germline CDR1 and CDR2 sequences are DFQATT and SNEGSKA (reference sequence). V gave up 3 bases and J gave up 7 bases, with 10 bases separating them. The CDR3 extends over 13 amino acids. The CDR3 sequence: CSARAQENSPLHF. The CDR3 DNA reads as TGCAGTGCTAGGGCCCAGGAGAATTCACCCCTCCACTTT.

The chain employs TRBV30 and TRBJ1-6; D not certain. The CDR3 has 14 residues. Per the germline V gene, CDR1 is GTSNPN and CDR2 is SVGIG (reference sequence). V was shortened by 0 bases and J by 5 bases, with 8 bases between the two germline ends. The CDR3, as DNA: TGTGCCTGGAGTGTAATCCCCGATAATTCACCCCTCCACTTT. This codes for CAWSVIPDNSPLHF.

V and J are TRBV7-2 and TRBJ2-7; D possibly corresponds to TRBD2 (6 bases). Germline V gives CDR1 SGHTA, CDR2 FQGNSA. The CDR3 is 13 residues long. V was pared by 5 bases and J by 7 bases, with 15 bases between. CDR3 coding DNA: TGTGCCAGCAGCCTTAGCGGCTTGTGGGAGCAGTACTTC. Translating it yields CASSLSGLWEQYF.

The sample holds one count of this clonotype. This chain links TRBV7-9 with TRBJ2-7; 9 bases map to TRBD1. CDR1 is SEHNR, CDR2 FQNEAQ, per germline (reference sequence). This CDR3 region has 15 residues. V gave up 5 bases and J gave up 3 bases; unmatched junction bases: 8. CDR3 in DNA: TGTGCCAGCAGCGTACAGGGACAGGGTTACTACGAGCAGTACTTC. It translates to CASSVQGQGYYEQYF.

In DNA, the CDR3 is TGCAGTGCGGTCCGGAGCATGAACACTGAAGCTTTCTTT. It encodes CSAVRSMNTEAFF. V is TRBV20-1 and J is TRBJ1-1; D gene unclear. Germline CDR1 reads DFQATT; CDR2 reads SNEGSKA (reference sequence). This CDR3 has 13 amino acids. Trimming left V 6 bases short and J 0 bases short, with 11 bases between.

V and J are TRBV6-5 and TRBJ2-3; weak D call: TRBD1 (5 bases). The CDR3 totals 14 residues. Trimming stripped 10 bases from V and 6 bases from J, with 20 bases between. Germline CDR1 MNHEY, CDR2 SVGAGI. The CDR3 protein is CATSRLLGLDTQYF. The CDR3 DNA reads as TGTGCCACTTCCCGGCTCCTGGGGCTCGATACGCAGTATTTT.

This rearrangement joins TRBV2 to TRBJ1-5; D is unresolved. Trimming stripped 4 bases from V and 0 bases from J, with 10 bases between. The V gene's germline CDR1 is SNHLY and CDR2 FYNNEI. There are 15 residues in the CDR3. As DNA, the CDR3 is TGTGCCAGCAGTGGAGACGGGATTAGCAATCAGCCCCAGCATTTT. Protein product: CASSGDGISNQPQHF. Complete variable domain (other parts from reference TRBV2 and TRBJ1-5): EPEVTQTPSHQVTQMGQEVILRCVPISNHLYFYWYRQILGQKVEFLVSFYNNEISEKSEIFDDQFSVERPDGSNFTLKIRSTKLEDSAMYFCASSGDGISNQPQHFGDGTRLSIL.

V gene TRBV29-1 combines with J gene TRBJ1-1, with D perhaps matching TRBD1 (5 bases). This CDR3 has 13 residues. V was trimmed by 4 bases and J by 1 base, leaving 10 bases between them. Germline CDR1 reads SQVTM; CDR2 reads ANQGSEA. Here the CDR3 reads CSVVSGTNTEAFF. CDR3 nucleotides: TGCAGCGTTGTATCTGGGACGAACACTGAAGCTTTCTTT. Full variable domain (outside the CDR3, taken from reference TRBV29-1 and TRBJ1-1): SAVISQKPSRDICQRGTSLTIQCQVDSQVTMMFWYRQQPGQSLTLIATANQGSEATYESGFVIDKFPISRPNLTFSTLTVSNMSPEDSSIYLCSVVSGTNTEAFFGQGTRLTVV.

The J gene is TRBJ2-2, the V gene TRBV7-6, with 7 bases that match TRBD2. Germline CDR1 SGHVS, CDR2 FNYEAQ. V was clipped by 0 bases and J by 3 bases; unmatched bases: 4. The CDR3 has 16 residues. CDR3 DNA: TGTGCCAGCAGCTTAGCGTCTAGCGGTGACACCGGGGAGCTGTTTTTT. Encoded protein: CASSLASSGDTGELFF. Filled out from reference TRBV7-6 and TRBJ2-2, the complete variable domain reads GAGVSQSPRYKVTKRGQDVALRCDPISGHVSLYWYRQALGQGPEFLTYFNYEAQQDKSGLPNDRFSAERPEGSISTLTIQRTEQRDSAMYRCASSLASSGDTGELFFGEGSRLTVL.

The chain is built from TRBV6-1 and TRBJ2-3, with a weak D call TRBD2 (5 bases). CDR1 MNHNS and CDR2 SASEGT come from the germline V gene. Between the trimmed V and J ends, which lost 3 bases and 6 bases, there was a span of 19 bases. This CDR3 region has 16 residues. The CDR3 loop reads CASSDPSLAARDTQYF. In DNA form, the CDR3 reads TGTGCCAGCAGTGACCCGTCCCTAGCCGCACGGGATACGCAGTATTTT.

The gene calls are TRBV5-6 and TRBJ2-1, with D possibly TRBD2 on 6 matching bases. CDR1 is SGHDT and CDR2 is YYEEEE in the germline V gene. The CDR3 contains 16 residues. Trimming left V 4 bases short and J 4 bases short, with 18 bases between. CDR3 in DNA: TGTGCCAGCAGCCCAGATGGGCGGGGAGGATACAATGAGCAGTTCTTC. Translating it yields CASSPDGRGGYNEQFF.

This clonotype occurred once. The rearrangement uses TRBV24-1 and TRBJ2-3; 11 bases agree with TRBD2. The length of the CDR3 is 18 residues. V lost 2 bases and J lost 0; bases outside the gene matches: 6. Germline V gene sequence: CDR1 KGHDR, CDR2 SFDVKD. CDR3 residues: CATSDSPIAGGSTDTQYF. The CDR3 coding sequence is TGTGCCACCAGTGATTCTCCCATAGCGGGGGGGAGCACAGATACGCAGTATTTT.

J is TRBJ1-1 and V is TRBV15; 10 bases are a match to TRBD1. The CDR3 has 17 residues. In germline, CDR1 is LNHNV, CDR2 YYDKDF (reference sequence). V was clipped by 4 bases and J by 4 bases; unmatched bases: 12. The CDR3 sequence is CATSKLRTGGLSTEAFF. Here the CDR3 DNA reads TGTGCCACCAGCAAACTCAGGACAGGGGGTTTGAGCACTGAAGCTTTCTTT.

The chain is built from TRBV30 and TRBJ1-1, with D tentatively TRBD1 (5 bases). The CDR3 is 13 residues long. Trimming left V 3 bases short and J 2 bases short, with 10 bases between. CDR1 GTSNPN and CDR2 SVGIG come from the germline V gene (reference sequence). In DNA, the CDR3 is TGTGCCTGGAGGGAACAGGTCAACACTGAAGCTTTCTTT. Translating it yields CAWREQVNTEAFF.

The chain carries TRBV9 and TRBJ1-1; D is unresolved. This CDR3 is built from 16 residues. Germline V gives CDR1 SGDLS, CDR2 YYNGEE. The ends were cut back, 4 bases at V and 0 bases at J, with 16 bases in the middle. The CDR3 here is CASSPRTVDMNTEAFF. CDR3 DNA: TGTGCCAGCAGCCCCCGGACGGTCGACATGAACACTGAAGCTTTCTTT.

The J gene is TRBJ2-3, the V gene TRBV12-3 or TRBV12-4, with D perhaps TRBD1 (6 bases). The V gene lost 4 bases and the J gene lost 6 bases, with 14 bases spanning the gap. The CDR3 is 14 amino acids. Here the CDR3 reads CASSSNRVLDTQYF. The CDR3 coding sequence is TGTGCCAGCAGTTCTAACAGGGTCCTGGATACGCAGTATTTT.

V gene TRBV20-1 combines with J gene TRBJ2-7; 10 bases are shared with TRBD2. CDR1 is DFQATT, CDR2 SNEGSKA, per germline (reference sequence). V was clipped by 3 bases and J by 2 bases; unmatched bases: 4. This CDR3 region has 14 residues. CDR3 loop: CSARPSGGPYEQYF. The CDR3 DNA follows: TGCAGTGCTAGGCCTAGCGGGGGCCCCTACGAGCAGTACTTC.

The rearrangement uses TRBV12-3 or TRBV12-4 and TRBJ2-1; D is possibly TRBD1 (5 bases). The CDR3 covers 14 residues. The V and J ends lost 5 bases and 7 bases respectively, with 15 bases between them. The CDR3 here is CASSRATSGNEQFF. DNA for the CDR3: TGTGCCAGCAGTAGGGCTACCTCAGGGAATGAGCAGTTCTTC.

As regards this clonotype: The DNA is left out, because the CDR3 cannot be placed on it with certainty; the CDR3 is given as TCRdb lists it. V usage is TRBV3-1 and J usage is TRBJ2-1; TRBD2, the D gene given by the table, was not confirmed from the DNA. The germline V gene has CDR1 LGHDT and CDR2 YNNKEL (reference sequence). From its first to its last residue, the CDR3 has 14 amino acids. The CDR3 sequence is CASTVAGGNLVPFF.

CDR3 bases: TGTGCCAGCAGCACTTTCCCGACAGGTTTCTACGAGCAGTACTTC. Amino acid sequence: CASSTFPTGFYEQYF. This rearrangement joins TRBV5-6 to TRBJ2-7, with D perhaps TRBD1 (6 bases). Germline CDR1 reads SGHDT; CDR2 reads YYEEEE. The ends were cut back, 4 bases at V and 3 bases at J, with 17 bases in the middle. The CDR3 runs to 15 residues. Full variable domain (missing parts from reference TRBV5-6 and TRBJ2-7): DAGVTQSPTHLIKTRGQQVTLRCSPKSGHDTVSWYQQALGQGPQFIFQYYEEEERQRGNFPDRFSGHQFPNYSSELNVNALLLGDSALYLCASSTFPTGFYEQYFGPGTRLTVT.

This clonotype was recorded only once. V gene TRBV5-4 combines with J gene TRBJ2-1, with D perhaps matching TRBD2 (5 bases). The CDR3 spans 15 residues. V dropped 2 bases and J dropped 0 bases, with 9 bases sitting between them. Germline V gives CDR1 SGHNT, CDR2 YYREEE (reference sequence). The CDR3 is CASSFKGSSYNEQFF. The CDR3 coding sequence is TGTGCCAGCAGCTTTAAAGGGAGCTCCTACAATGAGCAGTTCTTC.

The V call is TRBV9, the J call TRBJ1-6; 7 nucleotides line up with TRBD1. CDR1 and CDR2 (germline): SGDLS, YYNGEE. This CDR3 region has 16 residues. V was pared by 2 bases and J by 6 bases, with 8 bases of the junction left unmatched. As DNA, the CDR3 is TGTGCCAGCAGCGTGGGACAAGACAGGGCTAATTCACCCCTCCACTTT. Translation: CASSVGQDRANSPLHF.

The chain recombines TRBV30 with TRBJ1-2; no reliable D call. V dropped 4 bases and J dropped 4 bases, with 16 bases sitting between them. The CDR3 has 14 amino acids. CDR1 is GTSNPN and CDR2 is SVGIG in the germline V gene (reference sequence). The CDR3 region is CAWKGQETPYGYTF. The CDR3 bases are TGTGCCTGGAAAGGCCAAGAGACACCCTATGGCTACACCTTC. Filled out from reference TRBV30 and TRBJ1-2, the complete variable domain reads SQTIHQWPATLVQPVGSPLSLECTVEGTSNPNLYWYRQAAGRGLQLLFYSVGIGQISSEVPQNLSASRPQDRQFILSSKKLLLSDSGFYLCAWKGQETPYGYTFGSGTRLTVV.

The gene calls are TRBV3-1 and TRBJ2-5; D unclear. Per the germline V gene, CDR1 is LGHDT and CDR2 is YNNKEL (reference sequence). Trimming removed 0 bases from V and 1 base from J, with 12 bases in between. The CDR3 runs to 16 residues. The DNA for the CDR3 is TGTGCCAGCAGCCAAGAGAGGCAGGCCACCCAAGAGACCCAGTACTTC. As protein: CASSQERQATQETQYF.